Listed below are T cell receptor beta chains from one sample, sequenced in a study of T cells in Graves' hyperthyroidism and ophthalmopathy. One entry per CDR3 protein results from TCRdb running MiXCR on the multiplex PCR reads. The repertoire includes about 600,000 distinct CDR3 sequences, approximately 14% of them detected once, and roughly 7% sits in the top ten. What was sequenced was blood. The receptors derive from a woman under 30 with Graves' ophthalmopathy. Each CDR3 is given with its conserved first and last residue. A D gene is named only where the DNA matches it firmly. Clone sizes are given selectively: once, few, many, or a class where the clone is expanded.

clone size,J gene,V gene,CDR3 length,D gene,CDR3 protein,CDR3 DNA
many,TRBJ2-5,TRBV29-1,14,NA,CSVQGSGVQETQYF,TGCAGCGTTCAGGGTTCAGGGGTACAAGAGACCCAGTACTTC
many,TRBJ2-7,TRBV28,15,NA,CASSSPGAGSYEQYF,TGTGCCAGCAGTTCCCCCGGGGCGGGCTCCTACGAGCAGTACTTC
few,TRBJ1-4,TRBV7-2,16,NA,CASSPQGRGTNEKLFF,TGTGCCAGCAGCCCCCAAGGTCGGGGGACTAATGAAAAACTGTTTTTT
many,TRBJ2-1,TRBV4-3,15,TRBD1,CASSQRDRGSDEQFF,TGCGCCAGCAGCCAACGGGACAGGGGGTCTGATGAGCAGTTCTTC
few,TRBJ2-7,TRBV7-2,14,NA,CASSYGPGAYEQYF,TGTGCCAGCAGCTACGGGCCCGGAGCCTACGAGCAGTACTTC
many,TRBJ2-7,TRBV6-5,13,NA,CASSYSAPYEQYF,TGTGCCAGCAGTTACTCGGCACCTTACGAGCAGTACTTC
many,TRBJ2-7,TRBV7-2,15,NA,CASSRGWTAVYEQYF,TGTGCCAGCAGCAGGGGCTGGACAGCAGTCTACGAGCAGTACTTC
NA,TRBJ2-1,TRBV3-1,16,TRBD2,CASSQTSGNLNNEQFF,TGTGCCAGCAGCCAAACTAGCGGGAACTTAAACAATGAGCAGTTCTTC
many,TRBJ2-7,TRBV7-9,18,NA,CASSPLRGETLKIAEQYF,TGTGCCAGCAGCCCTCTCAGAGGGGAGACGCTTAAGATCGCCGAGCAGTACTTC
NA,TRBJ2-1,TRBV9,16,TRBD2,CASSVIGSGNGNEQFF,TGTGCCAGCAGCGTAATCGGTAGCGGGAATGGGAATGAGCAGTTCTTC
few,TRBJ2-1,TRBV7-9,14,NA,CASSLGSSRGEQFF,TGTGCCAGCAGCCTAGGCAGCTCCCGGGGTGAGCAGTTCTTC
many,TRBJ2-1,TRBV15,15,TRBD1,CATKSRTGSYDEQFF,TGTGCCACCAAAAGTCGGACAGGGTCGTACGATGAGCAGTTCTTC
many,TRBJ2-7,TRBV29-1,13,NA,CSVHRPGTYEQYF,TGCAGCGTTCATCGACCCGGTACCTACGAGCAGTACTTC
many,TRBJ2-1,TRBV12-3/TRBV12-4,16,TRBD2,CASSFALAGGNNEQFF,TGTGCCAGCAGTTTCGCACTAGCGGGAGGTAACAATGAGCAGTTCTTC
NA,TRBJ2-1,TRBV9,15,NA,CASSVGSRRRNEQFF,TGTGCCAGCAGCGTCGGGTCTCGAAGGAGGAATGAGCAGTTCTTC
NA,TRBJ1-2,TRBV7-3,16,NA,CASSHLGGRQNYGYTF,TGTGCCAGCAGCCACCTCGGGGGCAGACAAAACTATGGCTACACCTTC
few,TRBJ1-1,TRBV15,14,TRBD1,CATSRDAPRTGWIF,TGTGCCACCAGCAGAGACGCCCCTAGGACAGGCTGGATCTTT
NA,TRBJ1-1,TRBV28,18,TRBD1,CASSYSGGTGALNTEAFF,TGTGCCAGCAGTTACAGCGGGGGGACAGGGGCCTTGAACACTGAAGCTTTCTTT
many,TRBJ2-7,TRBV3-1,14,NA,CASSPQGDGYEQYF,TGTGCCAGCAGCCCCCAGGGAGACGGCTACGAGCAGTACTTC
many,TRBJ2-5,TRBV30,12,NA,CAWSVRFETQYF,TGTGCCTGGAGTGTACGCTTTGAGACCCAGTACTTC
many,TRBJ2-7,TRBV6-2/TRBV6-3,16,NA,CASSYNLAGQSYEQYF,TGTGCCAGCAGTTATAATCTCGCTGGACAGTCCTACGAGCAGTACTTC